This TCR beta chain was captured in a study of brain T cells in children with intractable seizures. The time point: blood from clinic visit 5 months post-surgery; TSC patient then seizure free. Surgery cases with the highest brain T cell transcript signatures were chosen for sequencing. At least one anti-epileptic drug was given before surgery. Repertoires were generated with immunoSEQ multiplex PCR, while TCRdb's copy carries only in-frame clones and drops some. The sample yields approximately 330,000 clones, 93% seen once. This TCR was sampled from a boy younger than two with tuberous sclerosis and intractable seizures. Source: peripheral blood, taken about 5 months after surgery.

The CDR3 is CASSYPTGLAGAGSYNEQFF. CDR3 nucleotides: TGTGCCAGCAGTTACCCTACGGGACTAGCGGGGGCCGGATCATACAATGAGCAGTTCTTC. V and J are TRBV6-2 or TRBV6-3 and TRBJ2-1, with TRBD2 identical over 14 bases. The germline V gene has CDR1 MNHEY and CDR2 SVGEGT. V was pared by 2 bases and J by 4 bases, with 13 bases of the junction left unmatched. The CDR3 loop spans 20 amino acids.